This section outlines one TCR beta chain sequence together with its context. The repertoire was sequenced with immunoSEQ multiplex PCR; TCRdb's copy has only in-frame clones and lacks some. The repertoire holds about 150,000 clones, with around 89% as singletons. The germline V and J ends were trimmed by 0 bases and 1 base, with 10 bases remaining between them. CDR1 is SNHLY and CDR2 is FYNNEI in the germline V gene. The CDR3 contains 15 residues. Clinical history as reported by participants underpinned cohort assignment. These data come from a study of blood T cell repertoires in COVID-19. The chain employs TRBV2 and TRBJ2-7; maybe TRBD2 (6 bases). What was sequenced was PBMCs or T cells enriched from blood (not recorded which). The clonotype comes from a woman aged 25 to 45 with acute COVID-19. The CDR3 nucleotides read TGTGCCAGCAGTGAAGCCAGGGACTCATCCTACGAGCAGTACTTC. Translation gives CASSEARDSSYEQYF.